A selection of T cell receptor beta chains follows, all from one sample in a study of early T cells in non-severe SARS-CoV-2 infection. TCRdb re-analysed the 5' RACE reads in MiXCR, keeping a single row per CDR3 protein. The sample includes tens of thousands of distinct CDR3 sequences, 8% to 9% of them seen just once. Source material: whole blood. The receptors here all came from an adult who was a healthcare worker with PCR-confirmed SARS-CoV-2 infection or an uninfected control (not recorded which). Each CDR3 is given with its conserved first and last residue. A D gene is named only where the DNA matches it firmly. A row's size may be missing; if present it is once, few, many or a size class.

V	D	size	J	CDR3	DNA
TRBV9	NA	few	TRBJ2-7	CASSSRPLGTYEQYF	TGTGCCAGCAGCTCCCGCCCACTTGGGACCTACGAGCAGTACTTC
TRBV7-9	TRBD2	many	TRBJ2-1	CASTHSGSYNEQFF	TGTGCCAGCACCCATAGCGGGAGTTACAATGAGCAGTTCTTC
TRBV2	NA	NA	TRBJ2-7	CASSAGYEQYF	TGTGCCAGCAGTGCCGGGTACGAGCAGTACTTC
TRBV12-3/TRBV12-4	TRBD1	many	TRBJ2-5	CASSTGQGQETQYF	TGTGCCAGCAGTACCGGACAGGGGCAAGAGACCCAGTACTTC
TRBV9	NA	NA	TRBJ2-2	CASSVAGGATGELFF	TGTGCCAGCAGCGTAGCAGGAGGGGCCACCGGGGAGCTGTTTTTT
TRBV6-2/TRBV6-3	TRBD1	NA	TRBJ1-1	CASSYSIGTVTEAFF	TGTGCCAGCAGTTACTCGATCGGGACAGTCACTGAAGCTTTCTTT
TRBV11-2	NA	many	TRBJ2-3	CASSFQTDTQYF	TGTGCCAGCAGCTTTCAGACAGATACGCAGTATTTT
TRBV4-1	NA	many	TRBJ2-2	CASRSQEWRSLWNTGELFF	TGCGCCAGCAGGAGCCAAGAGTGGAGGTCCCTTTGGAACACCGGGGAGCTGTTTTTT
TRBV18	TRBD2	many	TRBJ2-7	CASSRTGGSEQYF	TGTGCCAGCTCACGGACGGGGGGAAGCGAGCAGTACTTC
TRBV6-6	TRBD2	many	TRBJ2-1	CASSDTSVSSYNEQFF	TGTGCCAGCAGTGACACTAGCGTCTCCTCCTACAATGAGCAGTTCTTC
TRBV7-2	NA	NA	TRBJ2-2	CASSSGTNFGELFF	TGTGCCAGCAGCTCCGGGACCAACTTCGGGGAGCTGTTTTTT
TRBV10-3	NA	few	TRBJ2-3	CAISDSTDTQYF	TGTGCCATCAGTGACTCAACAGATACGCAGTATTTT
TRBV14	TRBD1	many	TRBJ2-7	CASSHGTGSYEQYF	TGTGCCAGCAGCCATGGGACAGGGTCGTACGAGCAGTACTTC
TRBV10-3	NA	NA	TRBJ1-3	CAISGGLRNTIYF	TGTGCCATCAGTGGGGGTTTGAGAAACACCATATATTTT
TRBV11-2	NA	few	TRBJ1-4	CASSLAGAGEKLFF	TGTGCCAGCAGCTTAGCGGGGGCGGGCGAAAAACTGTTTTTT
TRBV28	NA	many	TRBJ2-7	CASGPYEQYF	TGTGCCAGCGGTCCCTACGAGCAGTACTTC
TRBV6-2/TRBV6-3	NA	few	TRBJ1-1	CASSAGVGAFF	TGTGCCAGCAGTGCAGGGGTAGGCGCTTTCTTT
TRBV21-1	NA	NA	TRBJ2-3	CASSDDRAGTDTQYF	TGTGCCAGCAGCGACGACAGGGCAGGCACAGATACGCAGTATTTT
TRBV11-1	NA	NA	TRBJ2-2	CASTVYANTGELFF	TGTGCCAGCACTGTGTACGCGAACACCGGGGAGCTGTTTTTT
TRBV27	NA	few	TRBJ2-7	CASSLSKGSYEQYF	TGTGCCAGCAGTTTATCAAAGGGGTCCTACGAGCAGTACTTC
TRBV7-2	NA	many	TRBJ2-5	CASSLSLETQYF	TGTGCCAGCAGCTTGTCTTTGGAGACCCAGTACTTC
TRBV6-2/TRBV6-3	NA	once	TRBJ2-1	CASSYLEVGYNEQFF	TGTGCCAGCAGTTACTTGGAAGTGGGCTACAATGAGCAGTTCTTC
TRBV9	NA	few	TRBJ1-2	CASSVVTQAAGYTF	TGTGCCAGCAGCGTAGTTACCCAGGCCGCCGGCTACACCTTC
TRBV29-1	TRBD1	NA	TRBJ2-7	CSVGQGNYEQYF	TGCAGCGTTGGACAGGGTAACTACGAGCAGTACTTC
TRBV28	NA	few	TRBJ2-1	CASSLGPGQQFF	TGTGCCAGCAGTTTAGGGCCGGGTCAGCAGTTCTTC
TRBV9	TRBD2	many	TRBJ2-1	CASSVISGRARDEQFF	TGTGCCAGCAGCGTAATCAGCGGGAGGGCCAGGGATGAGCAGTTCTTC
TRBV4-1	TRBD2	few	TRBJ2-1	CASSRIAGGPSGQFF	TGCGCCAGCAGCCGAATAGCGGGAGGGCCGTCTGGGCAGTTCTTC
TRBV9	NA	few	TRBJ2-3	CASSEAASADTQYF	TGTGCCAGCAGCGAAGCAGCTTCGGCCGATACGCAGTATTTT
TRBV6-5	TRBD2	NA	TRBJ2-3	CASSPTLAGVTDTQYF	TGTGCCAGCAGCCCTACACTAGCGGGAGTTACAGATACGCAGTATTTT
TRBV5-5	NA	few	TRBJ1-6	CASSLTGGYGSPLHF	TGTGCCAGCAGCCTGACCGGGGGCTATGGTTCACCCCTCCACTTT
TRBV12-5	TRBD1	NA	TRBJ2-3	CASGIQTGSTDTQYF	TGTGCTAGTGGTATCCAGACAGGGAGCACAGATACGCAGTATTTT
TRBV7-2	NA	NA	TRBJ2-7	CASSLLPFYEQYF	TGTGCCAGCAGCTTACTCCCCTTCTACGAGCAGTACTTC
TRBV20-1	TRBD1	NA	TRBJ2-7	CSAYKVGDRDNEQYF	TGCAGTGCTTATAAGGTTGGGGACAGGGACAACGAGCAGTACTTC
TRBV19	TRBD1	NA	TRBJ2-5	CASSIDSGTGQETQYF	TGTGCCAGTAGTATAGATTCCGGGACAGGGCAAGAGACCCAGTACTTC
TRBV12-3/TRBV12-4	TRBD2	many	TRBJ2-7	CASSPAGGSSYEQYF	TGTGCCAGCAGCCCTGCGGGGGGGAGTTCGTACGAGCAGTACTTC
TRBV7-8	NA	NA	TRBJ2-3	CASSLAGPMDTQYF	TGTGCCAGCAGCTTAGCGGGTCCTATGGATACGCAGTATTTT
TRBV4-2	NA	many	TRBJ1-1	CASSPFGARAEAFF	TGTGCCAGCAGCCCCTTCGGGGCTAGGGCTGAAGCTTTCTTT
TRBV7-9	TRBD1	few	TRBJ2-1	CASSPPRQGSYNEQFF	TGTGCCAGCAGCCCCCCGAGACAGGGGTCCTACAATGAGCAGTTCTTC
TRBV5-1	NA	few	TRBJ1-3	CASSLTDTGASGNTIYF	TGCGCCAGCAGCTTGACCGATACGGGCGCCTCTGGAAACACCATATATTTT
TRBV2	TRBD2	few	TRBJ2-4	CASSEDGRDIQYF	TGTGCCAGCAGTGAAGACGGGAGGGACATTCAGTACTTC
TRBV3-1	NA	few	TRBJ2-1	CASSQRANYNEQFF	TGTGCCAGCAGCCAGAGGGCAAACTACAATGAGCAGTTCTTC
TRBV6-1	NA	many	TRBJ2-3	CASSERGTDTQYF	TGTGCCAGCAGTGAACGGGGCACAGATACGCAGTATTTT
TRBV14	NA	few	TRBJ2-2	CASSLRDPRAVPGELFF	TGTGCCAGCAGCCTCAGGGACCCCCGCGCGGTTCCAGGGGAGCTGTTTTTT
TRBV9	NA	few	TRBJ2-7	CASSVEGTPEQYF	TGTGCCAGCAGCGTCGAGGGGACGCCCGAGCAGTACTTC
TRBV9	TRBD2	NA	TRBJ2-1	CASSVGEGGPVEQFF	TGTGCCAGCAGCGTAGGCGAGGGAGGGCCCGTTGAGCAGTTCTTC
TRBV4-2	NA	NA	TRBJ2-1	CASSQGAYNEQFF	TGTGCCAGCAGCCAAGGCGCCTACAATGAGCAGTTCTTC
TRBV4-1	NA	few	TRBJ2-5	CASSTPPETQYF	TGCGCCAGCAGCACACCTCCGGAGACCCAGTACTTC
TRBV2	TRBD1	NA	TRBJ2-7	CASKRLGDRYEQYF	TGTGCCAGCAAGAGACTGGGGGACAGATACGAGCAGTACTTC
TRBV6-1	NA	few	TRBJ1-6	CASSESAGNSPLHF	TGTGCCAGCAGTGAATCGGCAGGAAATTCACCCCTCCACTTT
TRBV20-1	NA	NA	TRBJ1-2	CSATPRYNYGYTF	TGCAGTGCTACCCCCCGTTATAACTATGGCTACACCTTC
TRBV11-2	TRBD2	NA	TRBJ2-2	CASSLAGGRTGELFF	TGTGCCAGCAGCTTAGCGGGAGGGCGCACCGGGGAGCTGTTTTTT
TRBV12-3/TRBV12-4	TRBD1	few	TRBJ2-5	CASSLSGTGGETQYF	TGTGCCAGCAGTTTATCTGGGACAGGGGGAGAGACCCAGTACTTC
TRBV11-2	TRBD2	NA	TRBJ2-7	CASSLGTSGMDEQYF	TGTGCCAGCAGCTTAGGGACTAGCGGGATGGACGAGCAGTACTTC
TRBV28	NA	few	TRBJ2-3	CASSIGGAGLTDTQYF	TGTGCCAGCAGCATTGGGGGGGCGGGACTCACAGATACGCAGTATTTT
TRBV3-1	NA	few	TRBJ1-1	CASSPREGLLGTEAFF	TGTGCCAGCAGCCCGAGGGAGGGGTTGTTGGGCACTGAAGCTTTCTTT